This TCR beta chain comes out of a study of T cell repertoires in cytomegalovirus infection. For the study at large: Public signatures in TCR beta pointed to CMV infection and matching HLA type. Findings and caveats of the study: The cumulative frequency of public TCR beta families distinguished individuals who carried CMV together with the relevant HLA.

V was clipped by 2 bases and J by 9 bases; unmatched bases: 8. CDR3 length: 15 amino acids. Germline-derived CDR1 and CDR2 are SGHRS and YFSETQ. TCRdb recomputed calls from the reads with MiXCR, one row per CDR3 protein. This table holds about 500,000 distinct CDR3 sequences, around a third found once. On this clonotype: Its antigen remains unknown.

This sequence originates from a human donor in good health (CMV status not recorded). Some clones in this sample may be carry-over from other donors' samples. Sequencing used cultured PBMCs, obtained from culture after CMV antigen stimulation. The rearrangement links TRBV5-1 to TRBJ2-1; 10 positions agree with TRBD2. The CDR3, as DNA: TGCGCCAGCAGCTTCTCGCTAGCGGGAGCCGGTGAGCAGTTCTTC. It yields the protein CASSFSLAGAGEQFF.